The present T cell receptor beta chain was sequenced within a study of radiotherapy plus CTLA-4 blockade in lung cancer (dated by TCRdb to 2016 to 2018). Looking at the study overall: Objective responses were observed in 15% to 20% of enrolled patients, and disease control was achieved in roughly 29%. The research as a whole found: The strongest predictors of response were reported to be early dynamic shifts in blood T cell clones along with a rise in serum interferon-beta following radiation. After treatment with radiotherapy and ipilimumab, TCR clones that originated in tumors expanded in peripheral blood.

The library came from the immunoSEQ multiplex PCR assay. TCRdb re-hosts the immuneACCESS table, in-frame sequences only. Its copies lack some clones; in the studies checked, an unresolved V gene accounts for under half of them, and the cause for the rest is not known. The sample table shows roughly 100,000 clones, and over 65% are seen once. Roughly 2.3% of the sample comes from the top ten. The study evaluated CTLA-4 blockade (ipilimumab) given together with focal radiation therapy in patients who had chemo-refractory metastatic non-small-cell lung cancer. The germline V gene (reference sequence) supplies CDR1 LNHDA and CDR2 SQIVND. The junction carries 12 bases between V and J, which are trimmed by 6 bases and 3 bases respectively. The CDR3 starts with the cysteine, ends with the phenylalanine, and has 14 residues. Here the CDR3 DNA is all that survives: 42 bases in frame from base 1. For this clone: It has no known antigen specificity. No quality values exist for individual bases; no much larger clone is one base distant.

This TCR derives from a human donor with non-small cell lung cancer that progressed on radiotherapy plus ipilimumab. Some clones in this sample may be carry-over from other donors' samples. The source was peripheral blood, collected from a patient treated with radiotherapy plus ipilimumab. The chain is made from TRBV19 and TRBJ1-5; the D segment cannot be called with confidence. The CDR3 amino acid sequence is: CASRSERLNQPQHF. The nucleotide sequence is given as TGTGCCAGTAGATCGGAGCGGCTCAATCAGCCCCAGCATTTT.